This is a list of T cell receptor beta chains from one sample in a study of regulatory T cells in long-lasting Graves disease. TCRdb passed the multiplex PCR reads through MiXCR, listing each CDR3 protein once. The profile shows around 460,000 distinct CDR3 sequences, around a fifth of them singletons. The sequencing used peripheral blood mononuclear cells (PBMCs), collected when the disease was refractory, from a patient treated with antithyroid drugs. These receptors came from a female donor with Graves disease. The conserved cysteine and the conserved F or W are not part of the CDR3 here. The size field is filled for only some rows; it gives once, few, many or a size class.

V: TRBV5-1
size: .
CDR3: ASSSGQDTGELF

V: TRBV28
size: many
CDR3: ASRYLDQVTEAF

V: TRBV2
size: many
CDR3: ASSEALWNTEAF

V: TRBV9
size: .
CDR3: ASSVAPGSGNTIY

V: TRBV13
size: .
CDR3: ASSLKGGVDEQY

V: TRBV6-5
size: many
CDR3: ASSYASVGQGQETQY

V: TRBV12-3/TRBV12-4
size: many
CDR3: ASSLRSGSTQETQY

V: TRBV12-3/TRBV12-4
size: many
CDR3: ASSLGRQGILTNTEAF

V: TRBV29-1
size: few
CDR3: SAHSTDGYNYGYT

V: TRBV15
size: .
CDR3: ATSRDPTTNEKLF

V: TRBV6-1
size: .
CDR3: ASKTTITREVEQF

V: TRBV5-6
size: few
CDR3: ASSLAGDPTEAF

V: TRBV15
size: few
CDR3: ATSRDRQESYEQY

V: TRBV29-1
size: many
CDR3: SVVSDRGGLF

V: TRBV28
size: many
CDR3: ASRGGNTGELF

V: TRBV12-3/TRBV12-4
size: .
CDR3: ASSPWTGLNIQY

V: TRBV25-1
size: .
CDR3: ASGKNTGELF

V: TRBV2
size: many
CDR3: ASSESGELF

V: TRBV11-3
size: few
CDR3: ASSLRDGHYEQY

V: TRBV11-2
size: many
CDR3: ASSLEPRPFYGYT

V: TRBV30
size: many
CDR3: AWNQGRRTEAF

V: TRBV7-2
size: .
CDR3: ASSLVGTSGTDTQY

V: TRBV28
size: many
CDR3: ASTHPTGGDNEQF

V: TRBV20-1
size: few
CDR3: SARVGGTDTQY

V: TRBV7-2
size: .
CDR3: VSSLAWGETQY

V: TRBV5-1
size: few
CDR3: ASAGSDGAF

V: TRBV12-3/TRBV12-4
size: many
CDR3: ASSLGQGALGYT

V: TRBV28
size: many
CDR3: ASSWGQLYGYT

V: TRBV11-3
size: .
CDR3: ASSLELAATGEQY

V: TRBV5-1
size: .
CDR3: ASSLVGGQGIYGYT

V: TRBV12-3/TRBV12-4
size: many
CDR3: ASKGPGKDQPQH

V: TRBV19
size: .
CDR3: ASTLTSGSFNEQF

V: TRBV5-8
size: few
CDR3: ASRREADGNTGELF

V: TRBV7-9
size: .
CDR3: ASSLASGMGRETQY

V: TRBV6-1
size: many
CDR3: ASDQGNQPQH

V: TRBV10-3
size: .
CDR3: AISESSSGQPGNIQY

V: TRBV18
size: .
CDR3: ASSPPIRVVSQPQH

V: TRBV30
size: .
CDR3: ALGQGGTNEKLF

V: TRBV7-2
size: few
CDR3: ASSLATSGNLQY

V: TRBV20-1
size: .
CDR3: SVSGQGVYEQY

V: TRBV30
size: .
CDR3: AWSQGTGETQY

V: TRBV6-1
size: .
CDR3: ASSREFRVGNEQF

V: TRBV24-1
size: .
CDR3: ATSDQVNTEAF

V: TRBV6-1
size: many
CDR3: ASSGPGGTQPQH

V: TRBV6-1
size: many
CDR3: ASSHGPLLY

V: TRBV25-1
size: .
CDR3: ASSEGGVFSNQPQH

V: TRBV5-1
size: .
CDR3: ASSNSGYEQY

V: TRBV7-8
size: many
CDR3: ASSTRLAQFEKLF

V: TRBV15
size: few
CDR3: ATSSLTGELF

V: TRBV19
size: few
CDR3: ASSFRVGYT

V: TRBV19
size: few
CDR3: ASSIGSSYNEQF

V: TRBV28
size: .
CDR3: ASTWGGAKDDYGYT

V: TRBV4-3
size: .
CDR3: ASSQSWGREVREKLF

V: TRBV7-9
size: many
CDR3: ASSLLTGGRTEAF

V: TRBV7-2
size: many
CDR3: ASSFGTGKEPYEQY

V: TRBV3-1
size: once
CDR3: ASSRGLAGAGGELF

V: TRBV29-1
size: .
CDR3: SVEGLTGELF